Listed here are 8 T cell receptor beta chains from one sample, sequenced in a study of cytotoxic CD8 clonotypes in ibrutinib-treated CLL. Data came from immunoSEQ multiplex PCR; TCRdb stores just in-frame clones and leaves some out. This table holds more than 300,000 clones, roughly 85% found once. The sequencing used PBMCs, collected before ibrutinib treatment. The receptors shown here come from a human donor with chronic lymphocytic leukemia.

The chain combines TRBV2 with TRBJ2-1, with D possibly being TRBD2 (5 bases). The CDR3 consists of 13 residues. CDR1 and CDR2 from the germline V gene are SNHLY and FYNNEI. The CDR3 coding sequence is TGTGCGGGAAGAGAGGGTCCCTACAATGAGCAGTTCTTC. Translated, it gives CAGREGPYNEQFF.

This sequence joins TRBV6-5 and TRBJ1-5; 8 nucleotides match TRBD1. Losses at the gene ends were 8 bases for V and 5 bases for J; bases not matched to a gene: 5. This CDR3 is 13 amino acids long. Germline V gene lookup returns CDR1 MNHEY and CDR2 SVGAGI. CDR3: CASGIQGDQPQHF. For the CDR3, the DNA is TGTGCCAGCGGAATACAGGGGGATCAGCCCCAGCATTTT.

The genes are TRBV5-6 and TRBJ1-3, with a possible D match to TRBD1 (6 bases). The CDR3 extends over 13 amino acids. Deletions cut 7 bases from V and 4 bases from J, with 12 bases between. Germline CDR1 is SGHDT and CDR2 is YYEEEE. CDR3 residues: CASGRGHGNTIYF. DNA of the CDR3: TGTGCCAGCGGCCGGGGGCACGGAAACACCATATATTTT.

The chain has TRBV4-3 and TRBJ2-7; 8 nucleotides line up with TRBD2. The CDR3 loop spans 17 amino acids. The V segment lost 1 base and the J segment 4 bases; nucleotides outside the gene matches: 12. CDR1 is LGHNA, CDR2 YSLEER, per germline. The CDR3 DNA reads TGCGCCAGCAGCCAAGGGTTCAGCGGGAGTCCCCCATACGAGCAGTACTTC. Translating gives CASSQGFSGSPPYEQYF.

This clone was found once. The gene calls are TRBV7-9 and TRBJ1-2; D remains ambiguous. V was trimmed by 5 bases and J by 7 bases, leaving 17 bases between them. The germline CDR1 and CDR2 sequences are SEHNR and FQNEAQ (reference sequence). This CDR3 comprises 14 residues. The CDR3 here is CASSVSRVSGGYTF. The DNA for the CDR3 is TGTGCCAGCAGCGTATCTAGGGTTTCCGGTGGCTACACCTTC.

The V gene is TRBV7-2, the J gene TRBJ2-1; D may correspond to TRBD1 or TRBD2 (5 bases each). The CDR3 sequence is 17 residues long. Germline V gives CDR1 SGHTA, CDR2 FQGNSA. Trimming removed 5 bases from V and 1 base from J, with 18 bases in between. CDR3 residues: CASSPEGGASSYNEQFF. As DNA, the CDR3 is TGTGCCAGCAGCCCCGAGGGTGGGGCTAGTTCCTACAATGAGCAGTTCTTC.

DNA for the CDR3: TGTGCCAGCAGCTATGGGTCAACCGAGCAGTACTTC. Its protein product is CASSYGSTEQYF. The chain employs TRBV6-5 and TRBJ2-7; D unresolved. The V gene's germline CDR1 is MNHEY and CDR2 SVGAGI. The V and J ends lost 6 bases and 6 bases respectively, with 12 bases between them. The CDR3 loop spans 12 amino acids.

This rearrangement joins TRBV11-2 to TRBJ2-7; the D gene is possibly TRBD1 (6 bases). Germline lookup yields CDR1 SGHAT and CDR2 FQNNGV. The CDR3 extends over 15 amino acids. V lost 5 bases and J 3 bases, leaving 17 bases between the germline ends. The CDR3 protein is CASSPERDNNYEQYF. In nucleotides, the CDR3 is TGTGCCAGCAGCCCCGAAAGGGACAATAACTACGAGCAGTACTTC. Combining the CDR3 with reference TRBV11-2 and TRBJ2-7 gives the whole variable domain EAGVAQSPRYKIIEKRQSVAFWCNPISGHATLYWYQQILGQGPKLLIQFQNNGVVDDSQLPKDRFSAERLKGVDSTLKIQPAKLEDSAVYLCASSPERDNNYEQYFGPGTRLTVT.